A few counts support the clone carrying this T cell receptor beta chain. Its antigen remains unidentified. V lost 2 bases and J 2 bases, leaving 9 bases between the germline ends. This CDR3 has 14 residues. From germline, CDR1 is MNHNY and CDR2 SVGAGI (reference sequence). The data belong to a study of beta chain features in type 1 diabetes. The whole isolated RNA underwent reverse transcription, so sequencing captured expressed TCRB transcripts. Profiled with immunoSEQ multiplex PCR; TCRdb holds only in-frame clones, not every one. In the table there are 250,000 to 300,000 clones, 8% of which are singletons. Study conclusions and caveats: Compared to healthy donors, patients appeared to have naive, central memory and Treg TCRB repertoires that were more alike.

CD4+ naive, central memory, regulatory and stem cell-like memory cells were sorted via CD45RO/CCR7/CD25/CD127/CD95/CD27. The material sequenced was central memory CD4+ T cells from blood. This clonotype was obtained from a woman aged 18-30 years in good health. The chain links TRBV6-6 to TRBJ2-5; no reliable D call. CDR3 sequence (DNA): TGTGCCAGCAGTTACCTGACCGGACAAGAGACCCAGTACTTC. This codes for CASSYLTGQETQYF.